This record concerns one T cell receptor (beta chain) sequence. This clonotype has a handful of counts. Its antigen remains unidentified. No base-level quality is on record; no much larger clone is a single base apart. This record comes from a study of type 1 regulatory T cells listed by TCRdb under 2021. About the investigation overall: The study characterized an in vitro protocol that generated a Tr1-enriched, alloantigen-specific CD4 T cell product named T-allo10. T-allo10 was being tested clinically in patients with hematological malignancies who were undergoing allogeneic hematopoietic stem cell transplantation.

Sequencing was carried out with an Illumina MiSeq. TCRdb reanalyzed the raw reads on its own, using fastp at Q25 for trimming and MiXCR for clone calling, and kept in-frame beta chains. Rows with one shared CDR3 protein collapse into an entry with the most common genes and DNA. The table for this sample lists about 97,000 distinct CDR3 sequences; 30% to 35% of them were counted only once. Roughly 2.4% of the sample is taken by the ten largest. The CDR3 starts with the cysteine, ends with the phenylalanine, and has 17 residues. Of the read, only the CDR3 DNA is kept; its 51 bases are in frame from base 1. CDR1 and CDR2, looked up from the germline V gene, are SGHDN and FVKESK. At the junction V is shortened by 1 base and J by 5 bases, with 19 bases in between.

The sample comprised CD4+ T cells, either the whole sample or a sorted fraction (not recorded which). The sequence was obtained from a human donor in good health. Rearrangement joined TRBV14 to TRBJ2-3, with no confident D gene call. This receptor has the CDR3 CASSQVEGLVSKDTQYF. The nucleotide sequence reads TGTGCCAGCAGCCAAGTTGAAGGGCTAGTCTCCAAAGATACGCAGTATTTT. The full variable domain, completed from the reference TRBV14 and TRBJ2-3 proteins outside the CDR3, reads EAGVTQFPSHSVIEKGQTVTLRCDPISGHDNLYWYRRVMGKEIKFLLHFVKESKQDESGMPNNRFLAERTGGTYSTLKVQPAELEDSGVYFCASSQVEGLVSKDTQYFGPGTRLTVL.